This T cell receptor beta chain was identified in a study of T cell repertoires in cytomegalovirus infection. TCRdb recomputed calls from the reads with MiXCR, one row per CDR3 protein. This sample yields about 920,000 distinct CDR3 sequences, of which around 29% are seen a single time; more than 12% belongs to the top ten. This CDR3 is built from 12 residues. The germline V gene encodes CDR1 MNHEY and CDR2 SVGEGT. V lost 2 bases and J lost 10, with 9 bases in between. On this clonotype itself: Its antigen is currently unknown.

The receptor was derived from a human donor in good health (CMV status not recorded). Some clones in this sample may be carry-over from other donors' samples. The sample consisted of cultured CD8+ T cells from PBMCs, taken from culture after CMV antigen stimulation. The chain employs TRBV6-2 or TRBV6-3 and TRBJ1-5; no definite D call. The CDR3 here is CASSYGVLPQHF. CDR3 sequence (DNA): TGTGCCAGCAGTTACGGGGTTTTACCCCAGCATTTT.